This T cell receptor beta chain is from a study of Siglec-9 on CD8 T cells in melanoma. Study observations and caveats: An effector memory CD8+ subset marked by Siglec-9 reportedly appeared to gather in melanoma.

A note on this clone: Its specificity is not known.

This CDR3 is 14 amino acids long. After removal of 6 bases from V and 5 bases from J, the junction contained 7 bases not matched to a gene. The germline V gene has CDR1 MNHNS and CDR2 SASEGT. The repertoire was sequenced with immunoSEQ multiplex PCR; TCRdb's copy has only in-frame clones and lacks some. The sample carries some 27,000 clones, approximately 80% recorded once. Sequencing input: Siglec-9- CD8+ T cells sorted from blood. The sequence was collected from a human donor in good health. V usage is TRBV6-1 and J usage is TRBJ2-1, with TRBD1 identical over 7 bases. CDR3 protein: CASSPTGADNEQFF. The CDR3, as DNA: TGTGCCAGCAGCCCTACAGGGGCTGACAATGAGCAGTTCTTC.